This T cell receptor (beta chain) originates from a study of T cell repertoires in cytomegalovirus infection. Study-level information: Recently identified HLA-C-restricted CMV epitopes and well-studied HLA-B-restricted CMV epitopes were used by the study. Both a matching HLA type and CMV infection were indicated by public TCR beta signatures.

One entry per CDR3 protein results from TCRdb running MiXCR on the reads. The sample includes a few hundred thousand distinct CDR3 sequences, approximately 25% of them seen just once. The CDR3 has 17 residues. Germline V gene lookup returns CDR1 WSHSY and CDR2 SAAADI. V lost 8 bases and J lost 1; bases outside the gene matches: 10. The table lists this clonotype with a few counts. Antigen: not known. Study-level findings and limits: Using cumulative public TCR beta family frequency, the authors identified those who carried CMV together with the relevant HLA. It was HLA-C-restricted CMV-specific TCR beta clonotypes that dominated the response ex vivo.

The input for sequencing was cultured PBMCs, taken from culture after CMV antigen stimulation. The clonotype comes from a human donor in good health (CMV status not recorded). Some clones in this sample may be carry-over from other donors' samples. The chain links TRBV10-2 to TRBJ2-4; TRBD2 matches 11 bases. The DNA for the CDR3 is TGCGCCAGCTTGGGAACTAGCGGGAGAGTGGCCAAAAACATTCAGTACTTC. This encodes CASLGTSGRVAKNIQYF.